What follows are 11 T cell receptor beta chains derived from one specimen sequenced in a study of blood T cell repertoires in COVID-19. Data came from immunoSEQ multiplex PCR; TCRdb stores just in-frame clones and leaves some out. The data contain around 160,000 clones, around 84% of them seen just once; the ten biggest clones take up less than 50%. The source material was peripheral blood. The source is a human donor in a cohort sampled during active COVID-19.

The CDR3 is CASSEGQAGQPQHF. For the CDR3, the DNA is TGTGCCAGCAGTGAAGGGCAGGCAGGTCAGCCCCAGCATTTT. The chain employs TRBV2 and TRBJ1-5; D unclear. The CDR3 consists of 14 residues. V shed 1 base and J shed 6 bases, with 10 bases lying between them. The germline V gene has CDR1 SNHLY and CDR2 FYNNEI.

V usage is TRBV4-1 and J usage is TRBJ2-1, with D possibly TRBD2 on 6 matching bases. In germline, CDR1 is MGHRA, CDR2 YSYEKL. The V and J ends lost 1 base and 8 bases respectively, with 18 bases between them. This CDR3 is 16 amino acids long. The CDR3 coding sequence is TGCGCCAGCAGCCAAGGAGGGCTAGCGCCCCATGATGAGCAGTTCTTC. Encoded protein: CASSQGGLAPHDEQFF.

The chain uses TRBV6-5 and TRBJ2-2; D might be TRBD1 (7 bases). CDR1 is MNHEY and CDR2 is SVGAGI in the germline V gene. The CDR3 is 15 amino acids. V was clipped by 3 bases and J by 5 bases, with 13 bases between them. CDR3 DNA: TGTGCCAGCAGTTATCGGGCAGGGGGGACCGGGGAGCTGTTTTTT. This encodes CASSYRAGGTGELFF.

The CDR3 spells CASSLESLYNEKLFF. DNA of the CDR3: TGTGCCAGCAGCTTAGAGAGCCTCTATAATGAAAAACTGTTTTTT. The V and J genes are TRBV7-9 and TRBJ1-4; D remains unclear. CDR3 size: 15 residues. V lost 1 base, J lost 4 bases, and 10 bases lay in between. Germline loops: CDR1 SEHNR, CDR2 FQNEAQ (reference sequence).

This clone was counted once. The rearrangement links TRBV15 to TRBJ2-3; possibly TRBD1 for D (6 bases). From germline, CDR1 is LNHNV and CDR2 YYDKDF (reference sequence). The CDR3 contains 15 residues. Deletions cut 4 bases from V and 0 bases from J, with 11 bases between. CDR3 bases: TGTGCCACCAGCAACGACAGGTTTAGCACAGATACGCAGTATTTT. It translates to CATSNDRFSTDTQYF.

In this sample, this clone turned up once. The chain links TRBV7-9 to TRBJ2-3, with 8 bases identical to TRBD2. The CDR3 is 14 residues long. Per the germline V gene, CDR1 is SEHNR and CDR2 is FQNEAQ (reference sequence). The V and J ends lost 6 bases and 0 bases, in that order; junction bases with no gene match: 2. The CDR3: CASRVAGSTDTQYF. The CDR3 DNA reads as TGTGCCAGCAGGGTAGCGGGGAGCACAGATACGCAGTATTTT. Using reference TRBV7-9 and TRBJ2-3 for the parts outside the CDR3, the full variable domain is DTGVSQNPRHKITKRGQNVTFRCDPISEHNRLYWYRQTLGQGPEFLTYFQNEAQLEKSRLLSDRFSAERPKGSFSTLEIQRTEQGDSAMYLCASRVAGSTDTQYFGPGTRLTVL.

The chain recombines TRBV27 with TRBJ2-1, with D possibly TRBD2 on 5 matching bases. The V gene's germline CDR1 is MNHEY and CDR2 SMNVEV (reference sequence). This CDR3 spans 14 amino acids. The V and J ends lost 5 bases and 8 bases respectively, with 16 bases between them. The CDR3 DNA reads TGTGCCAGCAGTCGTCTGCCCCTTAGCGATGAGCAGTTCTTC. Protein product: CASSRLPLSDEQFF.

This chain links TRBV3-1 (or the pseudogene TRBV3-2) with TRBJ1-2, with D unresolved. CDR1 LGHDT and CDR2 YNNKEL come from the germline V gene (reference sequence). The CDR3 loop spans 13 amino acids. Trimming took 1 base from V and 8 from J, leaving 11 bases between them. The CDR3 loop is CASSQVGREGYTF. The CDR3 DNA follows: TGTGCCAGCAGCCAAGTCGGTAGGGAGGGCTACACCTTC.

J is TRBJ2-5 and V is TRBV7-9; 8 bases match TRBD1. After removal of 5 bases from V and 6 bases from J, the junction contained 14 bases not matched to a gene. The CDR3 is made up of 16 amino acids. CDR1 and CDR2 (germline): SEHNR, FQNEAQ (reference sequence). The CDR3 protein is CASSTQTGDLWQTQYF. The CDR3 nucleotides read TGTGCCAGCAGCACCCAGACAGGGGACCTGTGGCAGACCCAGTACTTC.

The chain uses TRBV10-3 and TRBJ1-2; TRBD1 is a possible D gene (5 bases). Trimming removed 0 bases at V and 8 bases at J, with 10 bases between. Germline V gives CDR1 ENHRY, CDR2 SYGVKD. This CDR3 is 13 amino acids long. The CDR3 DNA sequence: TGTGCCATCAGTGAGTCGGACATCCGGGGCTACACCTTC. Translated: CAISESDIRGYTF.

The chain recombines TRBV19 with TRBJ2-1, with a possible D match to TRBD2 (6 bases). There are 13 residues in the CDR3. The V gene's germline CDR1 is LNHDA and CDR2 SQIVND (reference sequence). The V end was cut by 4 bases, the J end by 10 bases, with 14 bases between. The CDR3 loop is CASSTGGASEQFF. The CDR3 DNA reads as TGTGCCAGTAGTACCGGCGGGGCGAGCGAGCAGTTCTTC.